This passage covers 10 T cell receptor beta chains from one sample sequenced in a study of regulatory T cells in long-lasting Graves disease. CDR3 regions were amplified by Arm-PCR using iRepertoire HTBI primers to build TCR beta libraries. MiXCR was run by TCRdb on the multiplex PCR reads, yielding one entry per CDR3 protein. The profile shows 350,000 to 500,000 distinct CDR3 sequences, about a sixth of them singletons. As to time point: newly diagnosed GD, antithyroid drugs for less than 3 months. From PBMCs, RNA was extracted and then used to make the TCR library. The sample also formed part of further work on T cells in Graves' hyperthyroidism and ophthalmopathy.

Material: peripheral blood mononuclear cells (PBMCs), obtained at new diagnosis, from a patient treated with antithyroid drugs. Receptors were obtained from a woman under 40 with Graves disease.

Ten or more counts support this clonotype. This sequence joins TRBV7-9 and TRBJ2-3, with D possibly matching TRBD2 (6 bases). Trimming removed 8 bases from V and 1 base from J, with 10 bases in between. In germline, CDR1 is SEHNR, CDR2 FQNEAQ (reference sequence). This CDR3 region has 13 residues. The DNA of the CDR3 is TGTGCCAGCGAGCGGAGGGGCACAGATACGCAGTATTTT. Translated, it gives CASERRGTDTQYF.

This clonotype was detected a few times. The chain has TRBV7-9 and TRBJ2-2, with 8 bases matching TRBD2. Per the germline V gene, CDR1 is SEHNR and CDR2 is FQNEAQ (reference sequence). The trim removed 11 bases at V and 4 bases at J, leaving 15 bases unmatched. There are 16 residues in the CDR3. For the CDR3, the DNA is TGTGCCGGAGGACGGGCCAAGCGGGGGATCACCGGGGAGCTGTTTTTT. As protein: CAGGRAKRGITGELFF.

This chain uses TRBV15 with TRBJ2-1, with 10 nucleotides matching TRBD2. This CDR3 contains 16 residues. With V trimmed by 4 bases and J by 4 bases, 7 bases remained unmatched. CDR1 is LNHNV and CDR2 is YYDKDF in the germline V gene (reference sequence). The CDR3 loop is CATSMGLARGYNEQFF. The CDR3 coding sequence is TGTGCCACCAGCATGGGACTAGCGAGGGGTTACAATGAGCAGTTCTTC.

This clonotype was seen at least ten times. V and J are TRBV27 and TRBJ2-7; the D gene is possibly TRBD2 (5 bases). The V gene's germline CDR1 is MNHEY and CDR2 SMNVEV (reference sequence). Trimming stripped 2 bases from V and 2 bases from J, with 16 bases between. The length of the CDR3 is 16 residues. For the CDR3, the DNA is TGTGCCAGCAGTTTAAGGACTGCGACGGGAACCTACGAGCAGTACTTC. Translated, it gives CASSLRTATGTYEQYF.

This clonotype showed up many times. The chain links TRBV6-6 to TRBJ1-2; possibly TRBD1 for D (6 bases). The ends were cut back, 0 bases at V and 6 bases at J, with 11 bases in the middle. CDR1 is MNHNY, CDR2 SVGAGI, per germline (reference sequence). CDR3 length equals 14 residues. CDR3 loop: CASSYSIAGDGYTF. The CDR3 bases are TGTGCCAGCAGTTACTCGATTGCAGGGGATGGCTACACCTTC.

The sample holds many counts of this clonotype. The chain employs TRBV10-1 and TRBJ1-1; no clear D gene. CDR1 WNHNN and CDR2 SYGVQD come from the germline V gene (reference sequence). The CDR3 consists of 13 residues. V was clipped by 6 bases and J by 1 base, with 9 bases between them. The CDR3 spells CASRSSPNTEAFF. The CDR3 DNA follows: TGCGCCAGCAGGTCCAGTCCGAACACTGAAGCTTTCTTT.

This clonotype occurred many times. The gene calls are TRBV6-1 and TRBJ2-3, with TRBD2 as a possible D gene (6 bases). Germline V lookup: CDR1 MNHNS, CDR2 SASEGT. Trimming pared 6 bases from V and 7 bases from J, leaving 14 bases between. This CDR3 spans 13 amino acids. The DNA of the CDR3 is TGTGCCAGCAGCCCAGGAGGGCGTAATACGCAGTATTTT. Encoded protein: CASSPGGRNTQYF.

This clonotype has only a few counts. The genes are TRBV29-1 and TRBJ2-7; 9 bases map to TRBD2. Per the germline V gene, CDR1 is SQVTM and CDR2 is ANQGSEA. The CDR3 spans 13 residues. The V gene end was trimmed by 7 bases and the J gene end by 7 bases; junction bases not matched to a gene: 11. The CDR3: CSAWTSALGEQYF. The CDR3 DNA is TGCAGCGCCTGGACTAGCGCCCTCGGGGAGCAGTACTTC.

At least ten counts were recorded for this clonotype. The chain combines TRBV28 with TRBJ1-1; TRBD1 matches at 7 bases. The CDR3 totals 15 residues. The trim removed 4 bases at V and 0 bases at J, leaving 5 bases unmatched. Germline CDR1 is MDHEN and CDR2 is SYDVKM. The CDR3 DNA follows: TGTGCCAGCAGTTCACCAACAGGGGTGAACACTGAAGCTTTCTTT. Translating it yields CASSSPTGVNTEAFF.

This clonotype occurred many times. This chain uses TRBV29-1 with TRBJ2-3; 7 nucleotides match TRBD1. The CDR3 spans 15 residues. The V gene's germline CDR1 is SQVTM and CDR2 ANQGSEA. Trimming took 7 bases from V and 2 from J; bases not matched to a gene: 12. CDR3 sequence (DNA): TGCAGCGCAACCTCGAGAGGACAGGTCACAGATACGCAGTATTTT. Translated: CSATSRGQVTDTQYF.